These 17 T cell receptor beta chains were all obtained from the same sample, sequenced in a study of T cells expressing NK-cell markers. Reanalyzing the 5' RACE reads, TCRdb keeps one entry per CDR3 protein, without DNA. The sample includes approximately 550,000 distinct CDR3 sequences. Sequencing was done on a sample of blood T cells: a sorted CD56 or NKG2C T cell subset, CD4+ or CD8+ T cells, or bulk PBMC T cells (not recorded which). The receptors were sampled from a man between 18 and 29 years old in good health.

The J gene is TRBJ1-1, the V gene TRBV6-1; no DNA is available, so the TRBD1 call from TCRdb remains unchecked. Germline V gene data show CDR1 as MNHNS and CDR2 as SASEGT. The CDR3 has 15 amino acids. The CDR3 is CASNGPGQMNTEAFF.

The rearrangement uses TRBV18 and TRBJ1-3; TCRdb reports TRBD1, a call that lacks DNA to check it against. The CDR3 contains 15 residues. CDR1 KGHSH and CDR2 LQKENI come from the germline V gene. CDR3 in amino acids: CASSPTGLSGNTIYF.

This CDR3 reads CASSFEGSEYF. The V and J genes are TRBV7-9 and TRBJ2-3; TCRdb's D call, TRBD2, is unchecked because there is no DNA. CDR3 size: 11 residues. Germline-derived CDR1 and CDR2 are SEHNR and FQNEAQ (reference sequence). Together with reference TRBV7-9 and TRBJ2-3, the CDR3 gives the full variable domain: DTGVSQNPRHKITKRGQNVTFRCDPISEHNRLYWYRQTLGQGPEFLTYFQNEAQLEKSRLLSDRFSAERPKGSFSTLEIQRTEQGDSAMYLCASSFEGSEYFGPGTRLTVL.

The V gene is TRBV25-1, the J gene TRBJ2-3. CDR3 length: 11 residues. CDR1 MGHDK and CDR2 SYGVNS come from the germline V gene. The CDR3 protein is CASRTGSGQYF.

The V gene is TRBV12-3 or TRBV12-4, the J gene TRBJ1-2; TCRdb outputs TRBD1, but without DNA this stays unchecked. The CDR3 consists of 14 residues. The CDR3 here is CASNGQALGYGYTF.

The V gene is TRBV3-1, the J gene TRBJ2-1; the D call of TRBD1 rests on TCRdb alone, since no DNA is present to check it. In germline, CDR1 is LGHDT, CDR2 YNNKEL (reference sequence). This CDR3 contains 15 residues. CDR3 in amino acids: CASSPMTGLENEQFF.

The chain couples TRBV5-1 to TRBJ2-2; absent DNA, TCRdb's TRBD2 call cannot be checked. Germline loops: CDR1 SGHRS, CDR2 YFSETQ. CDR3 size: 17 residues. The CDR3 region is CASSYVSAGRGTGELFF.

The chain carries TRBV6-1 and TRBJ2-3; the TCRdb D gene call, TRBD2, has no DNA to confirm it. There are 16 residues in the CDR3. The germline gives CDR1 MNHNS, CDR2 SASEGT. CDR3 region: CASMPWSGSTSDTQYF.

The chain carries TRBV5-5 and TRBJ2-1; TCRdb proposes TRBD1, but this gene call is untestable without DNA. This CDR3 has 13 residues. Germline V CDR1 and CDR2: SGHKS, YYEKEE (reference sequence). The chain's CDR3 is CASRSTGANEQFF.

V usage is TRBV20-1 and J usage is TRBJ2-1; TCRdb outputs TRBD2, but without DNA this stays unchecked. CDR1 DFQATT and CDR2 SNEGSKA come from the germline V gene (reference sequence). There are 13 residues in the CDR3. The CDR3 loop is CSALRGSANEQFF.

This sequence joins TRBV24-1 and TRBJ2-1; there is no DNA to check the TCRdb D call of TRBD2. In germline, CDR1 is KGHDR, CDR2 SFDVKD. There are 14 residues in the CDR3. The CDR3 protein is CATSDLLRGDEQFF.

This chain uses TRBV4-2 with TRBJ2-1; with no DNA, the TCRdb D assignment of TRBD1 cannot be verified. Germline CDR1 is LGHNA and CDR2 is YNFKEQ. This CDR3 comprises 13 residues. Here the CDR3 reads CASSQDWGQGWFF.

The chain couples TRBV7-9 to TRBJ2-3; TCRdb selects TRBD2, and the lack of DNA leaves this call unchecked. CDR1 SEHNR and CDR2 FQNEAQ come from the germline V gene (reference sequence). This CDR3 has 12 amino acids. The CDR3 loop reads CASGPGTDTQYF.

CDR3 amino acids: CASSQVTVPNEQFF. The V and J genes are TRBV4-1 and TRBJ2-1; TCRdb calls TRBD2, which cannot be checked without DNA. Germline loops: CDR1 MGHRA, CDR2 YSYEKL. The CDR3 extends over 14 amino acids.

The chain combines TRBV2 with TRBJ2-5; as DNA is missing, the TRBD2 call by TCRdb cannot be tested. CDR3 length: 17 residues. Germline CDR1 and CDR2: SNHLY and FYNNEI. This CDR3 is CASSEGLTRTYSETQYF. Filled out from reference TRBV2 and TRBJ2-5, the complete variable domain reads EPEVTQTPSHQVTQMGQEVILRCVPISNHLYFYWYRQILGQKVEFLVSFYNNEISEKSEIFDDQFSVERPDGSNFTLKIRSTKLEDSAMYFCASSEGLTRTYSETQYFGPGTRLLVL.

The chain has TRBV6-1 and TRBJ1-3; there is no DNA to check the TCRdb D call of TRBD1. The CDR3 spans 14 residues. Germline V lookup: CDR1 MNHNS, CDR2 SASEGT. CDR3: CASTTGTVGHTIYF.

The gene calls are TRBV10-3 and TRBJ2-1; TCRdb reports TRBD1, a call that lacks DNA to check it against. There are 12 residues in the CDR3. Germline loops: CDR1 ENHRY, CDR2 SYGVKD. The CDR3 spells CAISSQGNEQFF.